The 13 T cell receptor beta chains below come from one sample, sequenced in a study of CD8+ T cells in alopecia areata. RNA extraction and reverse transcription yielded cDNA as sequencing template. Sequenced by immunoSEQ multiplex PCR; TCRdb stores in-frame clones only, minus some. Of around 150,000 clones in the sample, 55% were seen once. The specimen was CD4+ T cells sorted from blood. These receptors were collected from a human donor in good health.

The chain is built from TRBV4-1 and TRBJ2-6; 12 bases align to TRBD1. V trimming: 6 bases; J trimming: 4 bases; junction bases outside the gene matches: 13. Germline values: CDR1 MGHRA, CDR2 YSYEKL. The CDR3 is 19 amino acids. The CDR3 DNA follows: TGCGCCAGCAGTCCAAACCCGGGACAGGGGGCACGAGGGGCCAACGTCCTGACTTTC. Its protein product is CASSPNPGQGARGANVLTF.

CDR3 coding DNA: TGTGCCAGCAGCTTGTACGCAGGGGGTATATCACCCCAGCATTTT. This gives the protein CASSLYAGGISPQHF. The chain joins TRBV5-6 to TRBJ1-5; TRBD1 matches at 7 bases. The CDR3 totals 15 residues. V gave up 1 base and J gave up 10 bases; unmatched junction bases: 11. Per the germline V gene, CDR1 is SGHDT and CDR2 is YYEEEE.

This clone was picked up a small number of times. The V call is TRBV7-2, the J call TRBJ2-5; D might be TRBD2 (6 bases). Germline CDR1 reads SGHTA; CDR2 reads FQGNSA. Trimming took off 2 bases at V and 6 bases at J, with 13 bases between the two ends. The CDR3 is 14 amino acids. The CDR3 nucleotides read TGTGCCAGCAGCTTATCGGAGGGCCTCAAGACCCAGTACTTC. Translating it yields CASSLSEGLKTQYF.

The chain has TRBV30 and TRBJ1-2, with 7 bases identical to TRBD1. Germline CDR1 is GTSNPN and CDR2 is SVGIG (reference sequence). V trimming: 6 bases; J trimming: 5 bases; junction bases outside the gene matches: 6. The CDR3 has 12 amino acids. CDR3 region: CACWDSEYGYTF. Here the CDR3 DNA reads TGTGCCTGCTGGGACAGCGAGTATGGCTACACCTTC.

This chain joins TRBV4-1 and TRBJ2-1; 7 positions match TRBD2. The ends lost 1 base at V and 7 bases at J; junction bases unmatched: 7. Germline V CDR1 and CDR2: MGHRA, YSYEKL. The CDR3 sequence is 15 residues long. The CDR3 bases are TGCGCCAGCAGCCAAGGGGAGACTAGCAGTAATGAGCAGTTCTTC. Its protein product is CASSQGETSSNEQFF.

The rearrangement joins TRBV4-1 to TRBJ2-7; 8 nucleotides line up with TRBD1. The trim removed 1 base at V and 4 bases at J, leaving 3 bases unmatched. The CDR3 spans 14 residues. Germline V gene lookup returns CDR1 MGHRA and CDR2 YSYEKL. CDR3 in DNA: TGCGCCAGCAGCCAAGCACAGGGGGTATACGAGCAGTACTTC. It encodes CASSQAQGVYEQYF.

J is TRBJ2-1 and V is TRBV2, with a weak D call TRBD1 (6 bases). Per germline, CDR1 SNHLY and CDR2 FYNNEI. Trimming removed 6 bases at V and 6 bases at J, with 15 bases between. The CDR3 runs to 14 residues. CDR3 sequence reads: CASRLTQGSNEQFF. For the CDR3, the DNA is TGTGCCAGCAGGCTGACCCAGGGGTCCAATGAGCAGTTCTTC. The variable domain in full, with the rest retrieved from reference TRBV2 and TRBJ2-1, is EPEVTQTPSHQVTQMGQEVILRCVPISNHLYFYWYRQILGQKVEFLVSFYNNEISEKSEIFDDQFSVERPDGSNFTLKIRSTKLEDSAMYFCASRLTQGSNEQFFGPGTRLTVL.

The chain is built from TRBV30 and TRBJ1-3; no clear D. V lost 3 bases, J lost 3 bases, and 12 bases lay in between. The CDR3 is 14 residues long. Germline CDR1 GTSNPN, CDR2 SVGIG (reference sequence). CDR3 in amino acids: CAWRIAGSGNTIYF. The DNA of the CDR3 is TGTGCCTGGAGGATTGCGGGGAGTGGAAACACCATATATTTT.

The chain is built from TRBV4-1 and TRBJ2-7; the D gene is possibly TRBD2 (5 bases). Germline V CDR1 and CDR2: MGHRA, YSYEKL. CDR3 size: 15 residues. V lost 1 base and J 2 bases, leaving 12 bases between the germline ends. CDR3 bases: TGCGCCAGCAGCCAAGGGGAGACACTCCCCTACGAGCAGTACTTC. Protein: CASSQGETLPYEQYF.

The V call is TRBV5-1, the J call TRBJ2-1; 12 nucleotides agree with TRBD2. The CDR3 totals 15 residues. The germline gives CDR1 SGHRS, CDR2 YFSETQ. Trimming took 5 bases from V and 0 from J; bases not matched to a gene: 0. The chain's CDR3 is CASRGLAGSYNEQFF. Here the CDR3 DNA reads TGCGCCAGCAGGGGACTAGCGGGCTCCTACAATGAGCAGTTCTTC.

This clone was detected a few times. CDR3 in amino acids: CASSPRQGRNTEAFF. The DNA of the CDR3 is TGTGCCAGCAGCCCCCGACAGGGGAGGAACACTGAAGCTTTCTTT. The rearrangement links TRBV9 to TRBJ1-1, with TRBD1 identical over 8 bases. The junction had 6 bases not matched to a gene; V was cut back by 4 bases and J by 1 base. CDR1 SGDLS and CDR2 YYNGEE come from the germline V gene. This CDR3 spans 15 amino acids.

The sample holds one count of this clone. The J gene is TRBJ2-4, the V gene TRBV29-1, with 8 nucleotides matching TRBD2. The CDR3 consists of 15 residues. Unmatched junction bases numbered 5, after V lost 4 bases and J lost 0 bases. The germline gives CDR1 SQVTM, CDR2 ANQGSEA. In DNA form, the CDR3 reads TGCAGCGTTGTCCTAGCGGGTTTAGCCAAAAACATTCAGTACTTC. This gives the protein CSVVLAGLAKNIQYF.

The V and J genes are TRBV9 and TRBJ2-7; 7 nucleotides agree with TRBD2. The CDR3 consists of 15 residues. Germline CDR1 reads SGDLS; CDR2 reads YYNGEE. The J segment lost 5 bases and the V segment lost 0 bases, leaving 8 bases of the junction unmatched. The CDR3 DNA reads TGTGCCAGCAGCGTAGCGACAGCGGGAATCGACGAGCAGTACTTC. Encoded protein: CASSVATAGIDEQYF.